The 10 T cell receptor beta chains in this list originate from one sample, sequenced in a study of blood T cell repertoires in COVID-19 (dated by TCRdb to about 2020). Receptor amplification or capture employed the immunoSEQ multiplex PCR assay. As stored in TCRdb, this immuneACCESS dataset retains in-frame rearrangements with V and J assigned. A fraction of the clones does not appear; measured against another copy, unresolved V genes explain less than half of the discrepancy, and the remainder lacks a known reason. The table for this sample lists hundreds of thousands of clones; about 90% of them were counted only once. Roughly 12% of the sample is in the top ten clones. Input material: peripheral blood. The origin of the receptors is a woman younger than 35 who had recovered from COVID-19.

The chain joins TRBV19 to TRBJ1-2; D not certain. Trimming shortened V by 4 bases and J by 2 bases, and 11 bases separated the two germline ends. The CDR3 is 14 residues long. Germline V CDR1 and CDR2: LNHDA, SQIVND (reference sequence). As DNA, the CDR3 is TGTGCCAGTAGTAGCCTCCGGGTAAACTATGGCTACACCTTC. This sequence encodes CASSSLRVNYGYTF.

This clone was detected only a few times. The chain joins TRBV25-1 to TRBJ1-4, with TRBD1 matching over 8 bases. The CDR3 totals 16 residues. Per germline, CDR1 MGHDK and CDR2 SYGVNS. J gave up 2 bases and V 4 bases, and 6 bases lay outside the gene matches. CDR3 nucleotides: TGTGCCAGCAGTGCGGACAGGGAGCCCACTAATGAAAAACTGTTTTTT. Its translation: CASSADREPTNEKLFF.

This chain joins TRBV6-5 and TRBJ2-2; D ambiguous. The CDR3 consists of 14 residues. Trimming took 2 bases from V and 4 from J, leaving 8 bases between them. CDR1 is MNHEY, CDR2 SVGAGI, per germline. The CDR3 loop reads CASSYASGTGELFF. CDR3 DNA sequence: TGTGCCAGCAGTTACGCGTCGGGCACCGGGGAGCTGTTTTTT.

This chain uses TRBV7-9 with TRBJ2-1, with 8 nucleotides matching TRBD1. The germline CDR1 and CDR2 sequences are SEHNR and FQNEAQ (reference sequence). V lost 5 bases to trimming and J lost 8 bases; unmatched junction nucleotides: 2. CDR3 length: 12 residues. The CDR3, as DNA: TGTGCCAGCAGCCGACAGGGGTATGAGCAGTTCTTC. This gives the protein CASSRQGYEQFF.

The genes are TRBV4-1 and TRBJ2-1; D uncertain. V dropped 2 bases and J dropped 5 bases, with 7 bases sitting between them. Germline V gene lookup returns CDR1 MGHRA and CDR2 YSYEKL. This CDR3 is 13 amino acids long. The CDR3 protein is CASSQFVDNEQFF. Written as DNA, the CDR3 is TGCGCCAGCAGCCAATTTGTAGACAATGAGCAGTTCTTC.

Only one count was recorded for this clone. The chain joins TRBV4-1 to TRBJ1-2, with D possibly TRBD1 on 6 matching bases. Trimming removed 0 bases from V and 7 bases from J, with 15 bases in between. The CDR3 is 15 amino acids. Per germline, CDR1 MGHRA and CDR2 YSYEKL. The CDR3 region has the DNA TGCGCCAGCAGCCAAGATAACAGGGATGTGTTTGGCTACACCTTC. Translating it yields CASSQDNRDVFGYTF.

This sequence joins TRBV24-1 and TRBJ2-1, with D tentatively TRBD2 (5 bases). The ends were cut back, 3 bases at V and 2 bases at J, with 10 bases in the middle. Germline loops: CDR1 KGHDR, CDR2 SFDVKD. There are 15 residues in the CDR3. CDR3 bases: TGTGCCACCAGTGATGTCGGACTGCCCTACAATGAGCAGTTCTTC. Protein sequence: CATSDVGLPYNEQFF.

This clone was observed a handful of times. The DNA of the CDR3 is TGTGCCAGCAGCCGCGGGGCGAGGGGTATTGGCAATCAGCCCCAGCATTTT. It encodes CASSRGARGIGNQPQHF. The rearrangement links TRBV21-1 to TRBJ1-5. TRBV21-1 is a pseudogene. The CDR3 is 17 amino acids.

DNA of the CDR3: TGTGCCAGCAGTGTCAGCGGGACAACTAGCGTCGACGAGCAGTACTTC. Its protein is CASSVSGTTSVDEQYF. The chain combines TRBV6-1 with TRBJ2-7; perhaps TRBD2 as D (7 bases). This CDR3 has 16 amino acids. Germline V CDR1 and CDR2: MNHNS, SASEGT. Trimming pared 4 bases from V and 5 bases from J, leaving 21 bases between.

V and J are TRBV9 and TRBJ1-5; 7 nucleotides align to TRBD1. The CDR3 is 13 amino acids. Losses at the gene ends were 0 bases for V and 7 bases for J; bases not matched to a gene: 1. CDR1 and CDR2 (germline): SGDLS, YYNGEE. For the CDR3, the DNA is TGTGCCAGCAGCGTAGCAGGGGGGCAGCCCCAGCATTTT. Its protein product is CASSVAGGQPQHF.